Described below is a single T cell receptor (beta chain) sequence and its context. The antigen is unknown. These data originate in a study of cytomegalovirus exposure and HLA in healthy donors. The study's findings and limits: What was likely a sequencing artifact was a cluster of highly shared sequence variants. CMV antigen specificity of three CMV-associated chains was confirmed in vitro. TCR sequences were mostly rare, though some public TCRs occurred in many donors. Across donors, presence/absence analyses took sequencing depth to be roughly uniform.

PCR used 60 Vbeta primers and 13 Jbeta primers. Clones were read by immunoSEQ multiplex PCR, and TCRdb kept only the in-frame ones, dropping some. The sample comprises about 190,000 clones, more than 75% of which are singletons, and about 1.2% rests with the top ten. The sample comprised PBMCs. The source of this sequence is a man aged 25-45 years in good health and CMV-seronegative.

In nucleotides, the CDR3 is TGTGCCAGCAGCGTACTAGCGGGGGGAGGTGAGCAGTACTTC. Protein product: CASSVLAGGGEQYF. The chain has TRBV9 and TRBJ2-7, with 11 nucleotides matching TRBD2. This CDR3 is built from 14 residues. The trim removed 1 base at V and 7 bases at J, leaving 4 bases unmatched. Germline CDR1 is SGDLS and CDR2 is YYNGEE.